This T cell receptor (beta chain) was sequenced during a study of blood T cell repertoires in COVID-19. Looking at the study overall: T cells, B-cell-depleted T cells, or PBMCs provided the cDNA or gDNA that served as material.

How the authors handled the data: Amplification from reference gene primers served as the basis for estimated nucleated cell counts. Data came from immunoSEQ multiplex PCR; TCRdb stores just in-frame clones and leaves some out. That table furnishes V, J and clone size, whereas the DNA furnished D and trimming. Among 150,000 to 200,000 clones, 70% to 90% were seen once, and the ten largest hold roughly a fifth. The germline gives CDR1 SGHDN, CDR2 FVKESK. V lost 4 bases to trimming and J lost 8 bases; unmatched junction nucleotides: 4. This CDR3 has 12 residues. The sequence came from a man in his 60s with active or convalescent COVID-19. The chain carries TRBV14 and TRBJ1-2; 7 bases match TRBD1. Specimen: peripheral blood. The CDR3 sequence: CASSLGQRGYTF. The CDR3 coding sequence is TGTGCCAGCAGCCTGGGACAGCGAGGCTACACCTTC.